This TCR beta chain comes out of a study of blood T cell repertoires in COVID-19. Sequencing used immunoSEQ multiplex PCR; TCRdb keeps in-frame clones, though not all of them. The sample carries about 350,000 clones, approximately 89% recorded once. CDR1 is LGHDT and CDR2 is YNNKEL in the germline V gene (reference sequence). V lost 0 bases and J 6 bases, leaving 5 bases between the germline ends. The CDR3 runs to 12 residues. Recruited during active infection, patients (from Seattle) were subsequently followed longitudinally. Details on this clone: This CDR3 is also generated by other DNA sequences in the sample.

The sequence was collected from a woman aged 60-75 years with COVID-19, enrolled during active disease. This chain joins TRBV3-1 (or the pseudogene TRBV3-2) and TRBJ1-1, with unresolved D. The material sequenced was peripheral blood. The CDR3 nucleotides are TGTGCCAGCAGCCAAGAAACAGCTGAAGCTTTCTTT. This codes for CASSQETAEAFF.